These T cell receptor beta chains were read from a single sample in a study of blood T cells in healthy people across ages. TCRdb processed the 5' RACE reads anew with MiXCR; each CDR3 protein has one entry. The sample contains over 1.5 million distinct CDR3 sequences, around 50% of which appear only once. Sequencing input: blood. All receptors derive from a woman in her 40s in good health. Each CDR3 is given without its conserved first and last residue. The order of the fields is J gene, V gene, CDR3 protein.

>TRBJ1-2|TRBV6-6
ASRTDTENPYGYT
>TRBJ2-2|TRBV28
ASSQRGRGRSGELF
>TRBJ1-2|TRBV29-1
SVEVWDSHYGYT
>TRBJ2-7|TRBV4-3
ASSQGVSGGDYEQY
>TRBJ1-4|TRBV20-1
SARTGGHEKLF
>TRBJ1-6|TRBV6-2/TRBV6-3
ASSYSPGTVAANSPLH
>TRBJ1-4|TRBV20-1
SAGESETGLGFEKLF
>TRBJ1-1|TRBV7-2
ASSLNKAKFEAF
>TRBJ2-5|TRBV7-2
ASRSREEETQY
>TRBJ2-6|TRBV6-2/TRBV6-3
ASRSGQGGSGANVLT
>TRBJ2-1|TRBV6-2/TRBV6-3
ASSYSGLAGGLNEQF
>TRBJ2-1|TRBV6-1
AGSTGSSYNEQF
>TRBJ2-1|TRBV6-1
ASSEQWDGHYNEQF
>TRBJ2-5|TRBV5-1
ASSGIGGGIQETQY
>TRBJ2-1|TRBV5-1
ASSLSSCNEQF
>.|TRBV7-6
ASSLLAVDSYNEQY
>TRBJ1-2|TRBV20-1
SASSRDGYT
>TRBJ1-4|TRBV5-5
ASSPGQGAWSEKLF
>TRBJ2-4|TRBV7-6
ASSLPRATKNIQY
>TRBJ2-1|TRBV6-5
ANNQAGGRSEQF
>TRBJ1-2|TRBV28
ASRAGGANGYT
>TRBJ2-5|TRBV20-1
SARDQLLAGGGDEQY
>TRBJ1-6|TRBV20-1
SASGIPSYNSPLH
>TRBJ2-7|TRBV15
ATSRMDSEQY
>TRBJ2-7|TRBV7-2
ASSLALTSGGPLPRTYEQY
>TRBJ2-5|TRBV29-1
SSFGGTGGIQAQY
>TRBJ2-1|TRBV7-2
ASSARDGSSYNEQF
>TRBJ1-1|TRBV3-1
ASSQESRGRSNTEAF
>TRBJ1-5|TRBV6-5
ASSYSGGSSQPQH
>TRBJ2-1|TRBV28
ASLPMLGQGAGNEQF
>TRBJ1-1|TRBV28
ASSDRGPEAF
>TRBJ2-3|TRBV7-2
ASSLYEADTQY
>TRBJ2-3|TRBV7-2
ASSQRVRGGLDTQY
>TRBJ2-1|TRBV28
ASSPGTTSFPQQF
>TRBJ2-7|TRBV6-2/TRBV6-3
ATTMDSSSYEQY
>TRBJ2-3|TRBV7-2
ASSLDQPGGLTDTQY
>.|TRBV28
ASGQVGLTYEQY
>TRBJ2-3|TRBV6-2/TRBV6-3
ASSYSISRAGSTDTQY
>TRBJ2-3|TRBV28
ASSLGVGGAMTDTQY
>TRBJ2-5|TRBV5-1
ASSLNGGGEQETQY
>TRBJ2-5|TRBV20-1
SAGRGAADRETQY
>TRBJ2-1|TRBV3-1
ASSPQAISNEQF
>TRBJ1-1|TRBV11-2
ASSSVIGGLVNTEAF
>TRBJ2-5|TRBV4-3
ASSSWAYGETQY
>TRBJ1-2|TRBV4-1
ASSQDDGFYGYT
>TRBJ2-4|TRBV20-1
SASQGEGAKNIQY
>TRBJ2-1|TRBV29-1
SVKGLASLNEQF
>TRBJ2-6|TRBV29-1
SVEEGSGANVLT
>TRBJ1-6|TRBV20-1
SARDLAVLNSPLH
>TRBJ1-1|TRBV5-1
ASSFRQQNTEAF
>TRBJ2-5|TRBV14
ASSQGLIETQY
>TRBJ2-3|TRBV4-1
ASSQAPSYTDTQY
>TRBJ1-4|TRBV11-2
ASSLDRPVPNEKLF
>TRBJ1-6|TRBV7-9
ASSYAGNNSPLH